The 27 T cell receptor beta chains below were found in one sample sequenced in a study of blood T cell repertoires in COVID-19. TCRdb's copy holds only in-frame clones and misses some; the assay was immunoSEQ multiplex PCR. The repertoire consists of some 220,000 clones, with approximately 80% occurring once and the leading ten covering 10% to 15%. Sequencing used peripheral blood. These receptor sequences come from a human donor in a cohort sampled during active COVID-19.

V is TRBV28 and J is TRBJ2-7, with 7 bases that match TRBD2. V was clipped by 5 bases and J by 3 bases; unmatched bases: 10. The CDR3 contains 15 residues. Per germline, CDR1 MDHEN and CDR2 SYDVKM. The CDR3 DNA reads as TGTGCCAGCAGTCCGGGGCGGGGGACTGGCTACGAGCAGTACTTC. It encodes CASSPGRGTGYEQYF.

This chain joins TRBV9 and TRBJ1-4; 7 positions agree with TRBD1. Per germline, CDR1 SGDLS and CDR2 YYNGEE. J lost 0 bases, V lost 4 bases, and 3 bases had no gene match. CDR3 length equals 15 residues. CDR3 in amino acids: CASSPGTATNEKLFF. The DNA for the CDR3 is TGTGCCAGCAGCCCAGGGACAGCAACTAATGAAAAACTGTTTTTT.

This clone was detected a few times. This sequence joins TRBV7-9 and TRBJ1-5; 12 bases line up with TRBD1. Germline V lookup: CDR1 SEHNR, CDR2 FQNEAQ (reference sequence). V gave up 5 bases and J gave up 12 bases; unmatched junction bases: 5. CDR3 size: 13 residues. The CDR3: CASSPGTGGHQHF. In nucleotides, the CDR3 is TGTGCCAGCAGCCCCGGGACAGGGGGCCACCAGCATTTT.

This chain uses TRBV5-6 with TRBJ2-3, with 12 bases identical to TRBD1. V was pared by 4 bases and J by 5 bases, with 5 bases of the junction left unmatched. Germline loops: CDR1 SGHDT, CDR2 YYEEEE. CDR3 size: 15 residues. CDR3 sequence: CASSPGTGGGDTQYF. CDR3 DNA sequence: TGTGCCAGCAGCCCCGGGACAGGGGGCGGAGATACGCAGTATTTT.

This chain links TRBV24-1 with TRBJ2-2, with D possibly TRBD1 on 6 matching bases. Germline V CDR1 and CDR2: KGHDR, SFDVKD. CDR3 length: 14 residues. V shed 5 bases and J shed 5 bases, with 11 bases lying between them. The chain's CDR3 is CATSGPGVTGELFF. The DNA of the CDR3 is TGTGCCACCAGTGGACCAGGGGTTACCGGGGAGCTGTTTTTT.

The V call is TRBV19, the J call TRBJ2-7; TRBD2 agrees at 13 bases. CDR3 length: 19 residues. The junction had 15 bases not matched to a gene; V was cut back by 4 bases and J by 3 bases. CDR1 and CDR2 (germline): LNHDA, SQIVND (reference sequence). This chain's CDR3 is CASSTMDGKGTSGVYEQYF. CDR3 coding DNA: TGTGCCAGTAGTACCATGGACGGGAAGGGGACTAGCGGGGTCTACGAGCAGTACTTC.

The J gene is TRBJ2-1, the V gene TRBV24-1, with 7 bases lining up with TRBD2. The length of the CDR3 is 19 residues. The germline V gene has CDR1 KGHDR and CDR2 SFDVKD. Germline trimming cut 3 bases from V and 0 bases from J; bases unmatched to any gene: 13. The CDR3 sequence is CATSDRSGGSASSYNEQFF. The CDR3 nucleotides read TGTGCCACCAGTGATCGGTCTGGCGGGAGCGCGAGCTCCTACAATGAGCAGTTCTTC.

CDR3: CASRETGLYSNQPQHF. Written as DNA, the CDR3 is TGTGCCAGTAGAGAGACAGGGCTCTACAGCAATCAGCCCCAGCATTTT. The chain has TRBV19 and TRBJ1-5, with 7 nucleotides matching TRBD1. V shed 6 bases and J 1 base; nucleotides not matched to a gene: 9. The CDR3 is made up of 16 amino acids. Germline-derived CDR1 and CDR2 are LNHDA and SQIVND (reference sequence).

Points on this clone: The sample carries other DNA sequences with the same CDR3. The CDR3 region has the DNA TGTGCCAGCAGCTTGACAGGGGGAGGCAATCAGCCCCAGCATTTT. Translated, it gives CASSLTGGGNQPQHF. The chain employs TRBV7-2 and TRBJ1-5; the match to TRBD1 covers 9 bases. V dropped 3 bases and J dropped 2; count of bases not matched to a gene: 2. This CDR3 is 15 amino acids long. Germline V gives CDR1 SGHTA, CDR2 FQGNSA.

This rearrangement joins TRBV6-5 to TRBJ2-7; TRBD2 matches at 10 bases. The germline V gene encodes CDR1 MNHEY and CDR2 SVGAGI. This CDR3 is built from 13 residues. The V gene end was trimmed by 5 bases and the J gene end by 8 bases; junction bases not matched to a gene: 6. CDR3: CASSLAGVNKQYF. In nucleotides, the CDR3 is TGTGCCAGCAGTCTAGCGGGAGTAAATAAGCAGTACTTC.

The V gene is TRBV7-9, the J gene TRBJ2-1; D is undetermined. Deletions cut 3 bases from V and 5 bases from J, with 20 bases between. Per germline, CDR1 SEHNR and CDR2 FQNEAQ (reference sequence). CDR3 length: 17 residues. CDR3 sequence reads: CASSFSTQPGWDNEQFF. The CDR3 bases are TGTGCCAGCAGCTTCTCTACCCAGCCCGGGTGGGACAATGAGCAGTTCTTC.

The sample holds many counts of this clone. V is TRBV19 and J is TRBJ2-1, with 8 bases fitting TRBD2. V was clipped by 5 bases and J by 9 bases; unmatched bases: 9. This CDR3 contains 14 residues. Germline V gene sequence: CDR1 LNHDA, CDR2 SQIVND (reference sequence). CDR3 in amino acids: CASSVSGGPREQFF. CDR3 bases: TGTGCCAGTAGTGTCAGCGGGGGCCCCCGTGAGCAGTTCTTC.

The chain carries TRBV7-3 and TRBJ2-2; possibly TRBD1 for D (6 bases). Trimming removed 2 bases at V and 8 bases at J, with 12 bases between. CDR1 is SGHTA and CDR2 is FQGTGA in the germline V gene. The CDR3 is 14 residues long. The CDR3 bases are TGTGCCAGCAGCTTAGCACAGGGAGCTGGGGAGCTGTTTTTT. As protein: CASSLAQGAGELFF.

This chain connects TRBV5-1 to TRBJ2-2; 8 bases are a match to TRBD1. Looked up from germline, CDR1 is SGHRS and CDR2 is YFSETQ. This CDR3 is built from 15 residues. J lost 0 bases, V lost 4 bases, and 2 bases had no gene match. The CDR3 here is CASSGDRPNTGELFF. For the CDR3, the DNA is TGCGCCAGCAGCGGGGACAGGCCGAACACCGGGGAGCTGTTTTTT. Looking up the rest from reference TRBV5-1 and TRBJ2-2 gives the full variable domain: KAGVTQTPRYLIKTRGQQVTLSCSPISGHRSVSWYQQTPGQGLQFLFEYFSETQRNKGNFPGRFSGRQFSNSRSEMNVSTLELGDSALYLCASSGDRPNTGELFFGEGSRLTVL.

The chain couples TRBV2 to TRBJ2-7, with TRBD2 as a possible D gene (6 bases). Germline CDR1 SNHLY, CDR2 FYNNEI. The CDR3 length is 11 residues. The V end lost 6 bases, the J end lost 6 bases, and 9 bases lay between the germline ends. In DNA, the CDR3 is TGTGCCAGCAGGGCCGGGAGCGAGCAGTACTTC. Amino acids: CASRAGSEQYF.

This sequence joins TRBV10-3 and TRBJ2-1; TRBD2 agrees at 14 bases. Germline values: CDR1 ENHRY, CDR2 SYGVKD. The CDR3 runs 16 residues. The junction had 9 bases not matched to a gene; V was cut back by 5 bases and J by 9 bases. CDR3 DNA: TGTGCCATCAGTTCCCCGACTAGCGGGAGGGCCGTTGAGCAGTTCTTC. It translates to CAISSPTSGRAVEQFF.

The CDR3 region has the DNA TGTGCCAGCAGTTTTTCGACAGGGTCCCCTCCTAGCACAGATACGCAGTATTTT. Protein: CASSFSTGSPPSTDTQYF. This chain joins TRBV6-2 or TRBV6-3 and TRBJ2-3; 7 bases match TRBD1. The CDR3 has 18 amino acids. Looked up from germline, CDR1 is MNHEY and CDR2 is SVGEGT. V dropped 4 bases and J dropped 0; count of bases not matched to a gene: 13.

The chain is built from TRBV10-3 and TRBJ2-5; 12 nucleotides align to TRBD2. Trimming at V came to 11 bases and at J to 5 bases, leaving 6 bases not matched to a gene. The CDR3 is 13 amino acids. From germline, CDR1 is ENHRY and CDR2 SYGVKD. CDR3 in DNA: TGTGCCTCGGGACTAGCGGGCGGGGAGACCCAGTACTTC. It codes for CASGLAGGETQYF.

This clone was seen just once. V is TRBV9 and J is TRBJ2-7; TRBD1 is a possible D gene (6 bases). The V end lost 3 bases, the J end lost 0 bases, and 13 bases lay between the germline ends. CDR1 SGDLS and CDR2 YYNGEE come from the germline V gene. The CDR3 length is 15 residues. The CDR3 sequence: CASSGRGHFSYEQYF. CDR3 bases: TGTGCCAGCAGCGGAAGGGGACACTTCTCCTACGAGCAGTACTTC.

As regards this clone: One junction end disagrees with the germline gene, perhaps due to a read error. This sequence joins TRBV7-7 and TRBJ1-3, with a tentative D call TRBD1 (5 bases). This CDR3 spans 15 amino acids. Looked up from germline, CDR1 is SSHAT and CDR2 is FNYEAQ (reference sequence). The DNA of the CDR3 is TGTGCTAGCAGCCCAGGGAGGAGCTCTGGAAACACCATATATTTT. It yields the protein CASSPGRSSGNTIYF.

This rearrangement joins TRBV3-1 (or the pseudogene TRBV3-2) to TRBJ2-1; D gene ambiguous. The CDR3 has 13 amino acids. V was clipped by 0 bases and J by 5 bases, with 5 bases between them. Germline CDR1 reads LGHDT; CDR2 reads YNNKEL (reference sequence). The CDR3 protein is CASSQEYNNEQFF. CDR3 DNA sequence: TGTGCCAGCAGCCAAGAGTACAACAATGAGCAGTTCTTC.

The V and J genes are TRBV27 and TRBJ2-3, with D possibly TRBD1 on 6 matching bases. Trimming pared 5 bases from V and 10 bases from J, leaving 10 bases between. CDR3 size: 11 residues. Germline values: CDR1 MNHEY, CDR2 SMNVEV (reference sequence). This chain's CDR3 is CASSLGTSQYF. CDR3 coding DNA: TGTGCCAGCAGTCTAGGGACATCGCAGTATTTT.

This clone was seen only once. The chain carries TRBV5-8 and TRBJ2-3; 10 bases are shared with TRBD2. This CDR3 region has 13 residues. The junction had 3 bases not matched to a gene; V was cut back by 5 bases and J by 6 bases. Germline assignment: CDR1 SGHTS and CDR2 YDEGEE. In DNA, the CDR3 is TGTGCCAGCAGAGCGGGGGGGCAGGATACGCAGTATTTT. It encodes CASRAGGQDTQYF.

The rearrangement joins TRBV19 to TRBJ2-2; D gene unclear. The CDR3 totals 13 residues. Germline CDR1 LNHDA, CDR2 SQIVND (reference sequence). V was shortened by 3 bases and J by 6 bases, with 8 bases between the two germline ends. Here the CDR3 DNA reads TGTGCCAGTAGTATCTACAGAGCCGGGGAGCTGTTTTTT. Encoded protein: CASSIYRAGELFF.

The chain combines TRBV7-6 with TRBJ2-6, with D possibly matching TRBD1 (6 bases). Deletions cut 5 bases from V and 0 bases from J, with 20 bases between. The CDR3 covers 19 residues. Germline V lookup: CDR1 SGHVS, CDR2 FNYEAQ. The chain's CDR3 is CASSHDWDIDPSGANVLTF. The CDR3 DNA reads TGTGCCAGCAGCCATGATTGGGACATCGACCCCTCTGGGGCCAACGTCCTGACTTTC.

This sequence joins TRBV7-8 and TRBJ2-2, with 7 bases matching TRBD2. In germline, CDR1 is SGHVS, CDR2 FQNEAQ. This CDR3 has 15 amino acids. Losses at the gene ends were 4 bases for V and 3 bases for J; bases not matched to a gene: 5. The CDR3 loop is CASSSGTKDTGELFF. The DNA of the CDR3 is TGTGCCAGCAGCTCAGGGACTAAGGACACCGGGGAGCTGTTTTTT.

V is TRBV12-3 or TRBV12-4 and J is TRBJ1-6; unclear D gene. The CDR3 has 12 amino acids. V was cut by 5 bases and J by 10 bases, with 9 bases left in between. The CDR3 nucleotides read TGTGCCAGCAGTACTCCAACCTCACCCCTCCACTTT. This gives the protein CASSTPTSPLHF.